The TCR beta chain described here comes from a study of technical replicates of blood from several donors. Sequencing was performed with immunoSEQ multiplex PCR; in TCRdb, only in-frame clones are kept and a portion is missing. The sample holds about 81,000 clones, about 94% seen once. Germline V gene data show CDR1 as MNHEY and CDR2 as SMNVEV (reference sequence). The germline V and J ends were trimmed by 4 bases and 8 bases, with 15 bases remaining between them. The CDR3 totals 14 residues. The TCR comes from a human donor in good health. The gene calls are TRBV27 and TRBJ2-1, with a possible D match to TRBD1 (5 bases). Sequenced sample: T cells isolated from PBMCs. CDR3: CASSSQGLRDEQFF. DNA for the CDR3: TGTGCCAGCAGTTCTCAGGGTCTTCGGGATGAGCAGTTCTTC.